These 28 T cell receptor beta chains originate from one sample sequenced in a study of blood T cell repertoires in COVID-19. TCRdb keeps only in-frame clones here, not all; method: immunoSEQ multiplex PCR. The table has nearly 300,000 clones, 70% to 90% seen once. Input material: peripheral blood. These receptors were collected from a woman younger than 45 who had recovered from COVID-19.

The rearrangement uses TRBV6-2 or TRBV6-3 and TRBJ2-1; D is unclear. The CDR3 is 13 amino acids. V dropped 5 bases and J dropped 0 bases, with 5 bases sitting between them. The germline gives CDR1 MNHEY, CDR2 SVGEGT. CDR3 DNA sequence: TGTGCCAGCAGTCGTAGCTCCTACAATGAGCAGTTCTTC. Its translation: CASSRSSYNEQFF.

This clone showed up just once. This chain uses TRBV11-1 with TRBJ2-1; D might be TRBD2 (5 bases). V shed 3 bases and J shed 8 bases, with 11 bases lying between them. The CDR3 has 13 amino acids. Germline V CDR1 and CDR2: SGHAT, FQDESV (reference sequence). The CDR3 loop reads CASSFEEVDEQFF. In DNA form, the CDR3 reads TGTGCCAGCAGCTTTGAGGAGGTAGATGAGCAGTTCTTC. The full variable domain, in which reference TRBV11-1 and TRBJ2-1 provide the parts outside the CDR3, is EAEVAQSPRYKITEKSQAVAFWCDPISGHATLYWYRQILGQGPELLVQFQDESVVDDSQLPKDRFSAERLKGVDSTLKIQPAELGDSAMYLCASSFEEVDEQFFGPGTRLTVL.

The chain has TRBV2 and TRBJ1-2, with TRBD1 matching over 7 bases. This CDR3 has 15 residues. Germline V gives CDR1 SNHLY, CDR2 FYNNEI. J lost 0 bases, V lost 8 bases, and 9 bases had no gene match. CDR3 sequence: CASLFPGQTNYGYTF. The CDR3 DNA sequence: TGTGCCAGCCTATTCCCGGGACAGACTAACTATGGCTACACCTTC.

Comments on this clone: In the same sample, other DNA sequences code for this CDR3. The chain carries TRBV5-1 and TRBJ1-2; D remains unclear. Trimming cost V 0 bases and J 6 bases, with 9 bases left between them. The CDR3 is 13 amino acids. Germline-derived CDR1 and CDR2 are SGHRS and YFSETQ. Here the CDR3 DNA reads TGCGCCAGCAGCTTGGCAGGTGTCGATGGCTACACCTTC. It translates to CASSLAGVDGYTF.

The V and J genes are TRBV14 and TRBJ2-7; 9 bases are shared with TRBD1. The CDR3 extends over 16 amino acids. Trimming at V came to 4 bases and at J to 4 bases, leaving 11 bases not matched to a gene. Per the germline V gene, CDR1 is SGHDN and CDR2 is FVKESK. The CDR3 DNA reads TGTGCCAGCAGCCCAATCTCCGGGACAGGGCAGTACGAGCAGTACTTC. Translated, it gives CASSPISGTGQYEQYF.

A single count supports this clone. This chain connects TRBV25-1 to TRBJ2-5; 10 positions match TRBD1. Germline-derived CDR1 and CDR2 are MGHDK and SYGVNS. This CDR3 has 14 residues. Trimming cost V 6 bases and J 5 bases; bases outside gene matches: 6. The CDR3 DNA reads as TGTGCCAGCAGCGAGACAGGGGGCCGTGAGACCCAGTACTTC. The encoded protein is CASSETGGRETQYF.

The chain joins TRBV4-2 to TRBJ2-5; 9 nucleotides match TRBD2. Trimming at V came to 3 bases and at J to 5 bases, leaving 10 bases not matched to a gene. CDR1 and CDR2 (germline): LGHNA, YNFKEQ. This CDR3 comprises 16 residues. CDR3 sequence reads: CASSHPSAGGSETQYF. CDR3 bases: TGTGCCAGCAGCCACCCCTCAGCGGGGGGCAGTGAGACCCAGTACTTC.

This clone was seen only a few times. This chain uses TRBV30 with TRBJ1-5; TRBD1 might be the D (6 bases). V shed 2 bases and J shed 6 bases, with 17 bases lying between them. Germline V CDR1 and CDR2: GTSNPN, SVGIG (reference sequence). The CDR3 runs 15 residues. This CDR3 is CAWSLLGRGSQPQHF. The DNA for the CDR3 is TGTGCCTGGAGTCTCCTGGGCAGGGGAAGTCAGCCCCAGCATTTT. The entire variable domain, with the rest obtained from reference TRBV30 and TRBJ1-5, is as follows: SQTIHQWPATLVQPVGSPLSLECTVEGTSNPNLYWYRQAAGRGLQLLFYSVGIGQISSEVPQNLSASRPQDRQFILSSKKLLLSDSGFYLCAWSLLGRGSQPQHFGDGTRLSIL.

The V call is TRBV6-1, the J call TRBJ1-2, with a possible D match to TRBD1 (5 bases). Trimming shortened V by 3 bases and J by 4 bases, and 12 bases separated the two germline ends. The CDR3 spans 14 residues. CDR1 is MNHNS, CDR2 SASEGT, per germline. CDR3 protein: CASSDFRDFYGYTF. The CDR3 bases are TGTGCCAGCAGTGATTTCCGGGACTTCTATGGCTACACCTTC.

The rearrangement joins TRBV24-1 to TRBJ1-5, with 8 nucleotides matching TRBD1. Germline lookup yields CDR1 KGHDR and CDR2 SFDVKD. The junction had 24 bases not matched to a gene; V was cut back by 11 bases and J by 1 base. This CDR3 has 20 residues. CDR3 protein: CAIDSVLPGGQIMSNQPQHF. Written as DNA, the CDR3 is TGTGCCATCGATTCCGTCCTCCCAGGGGGCCAGATTATGAGCAATCAGCCCCAGCATTTT.

The rearrangement links TRBV12-3 or TRBV12-4 to TRBJ1-3; D call uncertain. This CDR3 has 12 amino acids. Trimming took off 6 bases at V and 4 bases at J, with 7 bases between the two ends. The CDR3 nucleotides read TGTGCCAGCAGCTCCGGGGGAAACACCATATATTTT. Translating it yields CASSSGGNTIYF.

This clone appeared a few times. The V call is TRBV6-5, the J call TRBJ1-1, with 11 bases aligning to TRBD1. This CDR3 spans 15 amino acids. V lost 6 bases to trimming and J lost 3 bases; unmatched junction nucleotides: 6. Germline values: CDR1 MNHEY, CDR2 SVGAGI. CDR3: CASSPDRGRDTEAFF. The CDR3 coding sequence is TGTGCCAGCAGCCCGGACAGGGGGCGGGACACTGAAGCTTTCTTT.

V and J are TRBV6-2 or TRBV6-3 and TRBJ2-5; D perhaps matches TRBD2 (5 bases). V lost 6 bases and J lost 4, with 18 bases in between. Germline lookup yields CDR1 MNHEY and CDR2 SVGEGT. The CDR3 has 15 residues. The CDR3 region has the DNA TGTGCCAGCAGCCCTCAGACTATGGCCCGAGAGACCCAGTACTTC. Translation: CASSPQTMARETQYF.

This chain connects TRBV13 to TRBJ2-7, with 9 bases matching TRBD1. The CDR3 extends over 17 amino acids. CDR1 is PRHDT, CDR2 FYEKMQ, per germline (reference sequence). The V gene end was trimmed by 5 bases and the J gene end by 0 bases; junction bases not matched to a gene: 11. The CDR3 protein is CASSPASGQGYSYEQYF. The CDR3, as DNA: TGTGCCAGCAGCCCCGCGTCGGGACAGGGCTACTCCTACGAGCAGTACTTC.

This clone is a singleton in its sample. The rearrangement uses TRBV24-1 and TRBJ1-4; 7 bases map to TRBD1. The germline V gene has CDR1 KGHDR and CDR2 SFDVKD. The CDR3 runs 16 residues. V lost 12 bases and J lost 5; bases outside the gene matches: 17. This CDR3 reads CAAARQGTYGNEKLFF. CDR3 in DNA: TGTGCCGCCGCCCGACAGGGCACCTACGGAAATGAAAAACTGTTTTTT.

The rearrangement joins TRBV2 to TRBJ1-5; the D is unclear. This CDR3 has 17 residues. Trimming took off 5 bases at V and 1 base at J, with 18 bases between the two ends. Germline values: CDR1 SNHLY, CDR2 FYNNEI. The CDR3 region is CASSYEARSGSNQPQHF. CDR3 DNA sequence: TGTGCCAGCAGTTACGAGGCGAGGTCGGGGAGCAATCAGCCCCAGCATTTT.

This clone is a singleton in its sample. The chain employs TRBV29-1 and TRBJ2-3; 10 positions agree with TRBD1. CDR1 SQVTM and CDR2 ANQGSEA come from the germline V gene. With 6 bases clipped from V and 5 bases from J, the junction kept 11 bases outside the gene matches. The CDR3 has 15 residues. CDR3 DNA: TGCAGCGTCCGGCCCAGACAGGGGGCACAAGATACGCAGTATTTT. Protein sequence: CSVRPRQGAQDTQYF.

V and J are TRBV25-1 and TRBJ2-7; no firm D call. Germline V gene data show CDR1 as MGHDK and CDR2 as SYGVNS. The CDR3 has 13 amino acids. With 1 base removed from V and 0 bases from J, the gap between germline ends came to 4 bases. CDR3 sequence (DNA): TGTGCCAGCAGTGAATCTCCCTCCTACGAGCAGTACTTC. Encoded protein: CASSESPSYEQYF.

The genes are TRBV5-1 and TRBJ2-3; maybe TRBD2 (5 bases). Looked up from germline, CDR1 is SGHRS and CDR2 is YFSETQ. The CDR3 sequence is 11 residues long. Trimming shortened V by 5 bases and J by 10 bases, and 11 bases separated the two germline ends. The CDR3 region is CASRGEGAQYF. In DNA form, the CDR3 reads TGCGCCAGCAGGGGAGAGGGAGCGCAGTATTTT.

The CDR3 is CASRGTGSTEAFF. CDR3 bases: TGTGCCAGTAGGGGGACAGGGAGCACTGAAGCTTTCTTT. V and J are TRBV19 and TRBJ1-1; 9 bases fit TRBD1. Germline V gives CDR1 LNHDA, CDR2 SQIVND (reference sequence). The CDR3 has 13 residues. V trimming: 6 bases; J trimming: 4 bases; junction bases outside the gene matches: 3.

This chain joins TRBV5-1 and TRBJ1-1, with D possibly TRBD1 on 6 matching bases. The CDR3 is 15 residues long. The V end was cut by 2 bases, the J end by 1 base, with 12 bases between. The germline gives CDR1 SGHRS, CDR2 YFSETQ. DNA for the CDR3: TGCGCCAGCAGCTTTTTGGGGGCGGGGAACACTGAAGCTTTCTTT. Its protein is CASSFLGAGNTEAFF.

This chain joins TRBV6-5 and TRBJ2-5; 9 bases agree with TRBD2. CDR3 length: 15 amino acids. The germline V gene has CDR1 MNHEY and CDR2 SVGAGI. Trimming removed 4 bases from V and 0 bases from J; junction bases left unmatched: 3. The DNA for the CDR3 is TGTGCCAGCAGTTTCGGGACTAGCTACCAAGAGACCCAGTACTTC. The encoded protein is CASSFGTSYQETQYF.

The gene calls are TRBV6-6 and TRBJ1-1; D gene unclear. Trimming left V 8 bases short and J 4 bases short, with 14 bases between. The CDR3 consists of 13 residues. Germline values: CDR1 MNHNY, CDR2 SVGAGI (reference sequence). CDR3 loop: CASGNGVGTEAFF. DNA of the CDR3: TGTGCCAGCGGGAACGGGGTTGGCACTGAAGCTTTCTTT.

The chain has TRBV29-1 and TRBJ2-5; 12 nucleotides align to TRBD1. The CDR3 covers 15 residues. J gave up 3 bases and V 6 bases, and 8 bases lay outside the gene matches. Germline assignment: CDR1 SQVTM and CDR2 ANQGSEA. The CDR3, as DNA: TGCAGCGTCAATGACGGGACAGGGGGCGAAGAGACCCAGTACTTC. Encoded protein: CSVNDGTGGEETQYF.

The V and J genes are TRBV28 and TRBJ2-1, with D perhaps TRBD1 (7 bases). Trimming removed 3 bases from V and 8 bases from J, with 14 bases in between. Germline CDR1 reads MDHEN; CDR2 reads SYDVKM. This CDR3 has 14 residues. The CDR3 region is CASSLAQGRHEQFF. In DNA, the CDR3 is TGTGCCAGCAGTTTGGCACAGGGGAGGCATGAGCAGTTCTTC.

The chain carries TRBV4-2 and TRBJ2-3; 10 bases fit TRBD2. The CDR3 totals 16 residues. With V trimmed by 0 bases and J by 5 bases, 5 bases remained unmatched. Looked up from germline, CDR1 is LGHNA and CDR2 is YNFKEQ. The CDR3 region has the DNA TGTGCCAGCAGCCAAGATTTAGCTAGCGGGGGAGATACGCAGTATTTT. Amino acid sequence: CASSQDLASGGDTQYF.

The rearrangement joins TRBV29-1 to TRBJ2-1, with D tentatively TRBD1 or TRBD2 (5 bases each). This CDR3 is 13 amino acids long. The V gene lost 7 bases and the J gene lost 5 bases, with 15 bases spanning the gap. Germline V gives CDR1 SQVTM, CDR2 ANQGSEA. CDR3: CSGGRDRDNEQFF. In DNA form, the CDR3 reads TGCAGCGGGGGACGGGATCGCGACAATGAGCAGTTCTTC.

This chain joins TRBV30 and TRBJ1-2; D might be TRBD1 (6 bases). The CDR3 consists of 13 residues. V dropped 7 bases and J dropped 4 bases, with 16 bases sitting between them. From germline, CDR1 is GTSNPN and CDR2 SVGIG (reference sequence). In DNA form, the CDR3 reads TGTGCCTTTGGGGGGGGGCTATTCTATGGCTACACCTTC. Its protein product is CAFGGGLFYGYTF.